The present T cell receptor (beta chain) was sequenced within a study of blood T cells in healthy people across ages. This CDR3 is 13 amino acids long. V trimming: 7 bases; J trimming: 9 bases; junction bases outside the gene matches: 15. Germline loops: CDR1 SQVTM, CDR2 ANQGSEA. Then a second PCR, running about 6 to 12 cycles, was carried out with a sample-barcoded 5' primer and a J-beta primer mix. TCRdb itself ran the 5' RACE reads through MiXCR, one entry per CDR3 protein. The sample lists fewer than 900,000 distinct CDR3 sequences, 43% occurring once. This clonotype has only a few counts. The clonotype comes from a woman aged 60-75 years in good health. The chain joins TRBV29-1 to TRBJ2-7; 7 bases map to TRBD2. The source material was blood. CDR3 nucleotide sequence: TGCAGCGGATGGACTGTCTCGGGAGGCGTGCAGTACTTC. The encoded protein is CSGWTVSGGVQYF.